This T cell receptor (beta chain) was found in a study of shared T cell receptors in the human thymus. Assay: immunoSEQ multiplex PCR; the TCRdb copy retains only in-frame clones and omits some. Of fewer than 700,000 clones in the sample, 88% were seen once. V gave up 3 bases and J gave up 5 bases; unmatched junction bases: 8. CDR3 length equals 17 residues. Per germline, CDR1 LGHNA and CDR2 YSLEER. These data also featured in a second study, about human thymus T cells. Per that paper: In corrective heart surgery, resections were taken, and these provided the thymus tissue. Apparent skewing of V and J gene usage characterized both thymic and blood repertoires. Related research examined unrelated individuals and reported that their thymic repertoires overlapped highly.

The V and J genes are TRBV4-3 and TRBJ2-1; 12 bases match TRBD2. The receptor was isolated from a boy younger than two with a congenital heart defect. The sequenced sample consisted of thymocytes. The CDR3 DNA reads as TGCGCCAGCAGCCAGACCCCGGGACTAGCGGGCAACAATGAGCAGTTCTTC. Its protein product is CASSQTPGLAGNNEQFF.